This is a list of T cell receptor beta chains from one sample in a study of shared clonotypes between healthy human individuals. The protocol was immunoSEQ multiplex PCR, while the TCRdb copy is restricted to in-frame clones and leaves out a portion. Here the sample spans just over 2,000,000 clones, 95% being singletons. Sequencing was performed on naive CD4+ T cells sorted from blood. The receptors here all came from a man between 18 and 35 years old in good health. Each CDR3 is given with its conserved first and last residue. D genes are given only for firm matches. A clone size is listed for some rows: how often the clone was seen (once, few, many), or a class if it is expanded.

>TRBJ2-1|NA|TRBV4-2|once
TGTGCCAGCAGCCAAGCGACTAGCTCCTACAATGAGCAGTTCTTC
CASSQATSSYNEQFF
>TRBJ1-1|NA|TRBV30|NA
TGTGCCTGGAGTGTACAGGGCCTGGGAGCTTTCTTT
CAWSVQGLGAFF
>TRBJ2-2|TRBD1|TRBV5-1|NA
TGCGCCAGCACCCGGACAGGCACCGGGGAGCTGTTTTTT
CASTRTGTGELFF
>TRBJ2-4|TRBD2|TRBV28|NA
TGTGCCAGCAGCCCAGCCGGGGGGGCCAAAAACATTCAGTACTTC
CASSPAGGAKNIQYF
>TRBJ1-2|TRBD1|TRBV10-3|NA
TGTGCCGCTAGGGACAGCGTGACTAACTATGGCTACACCTTC
CAARDSVTNYGYTF
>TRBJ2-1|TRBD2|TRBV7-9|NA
TGTGCCAGCAGCTTAATTAGGCTAGCGGGAGGTAACAATGAGCAGTTCTTC
CASSLIRLAGGNNEQFF
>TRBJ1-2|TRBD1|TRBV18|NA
TGTGCCAGCTCACCAGGACAGGGGTTAAACTATGGCTACACCTTC
CASSPGQGLNYGYTF
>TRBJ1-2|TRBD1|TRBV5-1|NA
TGCGCCAGCAGCTTGCCGACAGGGGATAATGGCTACACCTTC
CASSLPTGDNGYTF
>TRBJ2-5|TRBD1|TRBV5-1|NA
TGCGCCAGCAGCCCCTGGACAGGCCAAGAGACCCAGTACTTC
CASSPWTGQETQYF
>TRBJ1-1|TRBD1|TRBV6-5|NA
TGTGCCAGCAGTCGCAGGGGGACTGAAGCTTTCTTT
CASSRRGTEAFF
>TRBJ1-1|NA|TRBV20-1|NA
TGCAGTGCTACAGCCACTGAAGCTTTCTTT
CSATATEAFF
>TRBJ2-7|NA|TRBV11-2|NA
TGTGCCAGCAGCTTAGGACGAGAGCTGCAGTACTTC
CASSLGRELQYF
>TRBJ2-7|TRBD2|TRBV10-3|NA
TGTGCCATCAGGCCCCGGCTAGCGGGAGTTTACGAGCAGTACTTC
CAIRPRLAGVYEQYF
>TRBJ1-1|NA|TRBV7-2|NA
TGTGCCAGCAGCTTAGACAATTCCGACAGGAAAGCTTTCTTT
CASSLDNSDRKAFF
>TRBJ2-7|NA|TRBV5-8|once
TGTGCCAGCACCCTTGGACCCTACGAGCAGTACTTC
CASTLGPYEQYF
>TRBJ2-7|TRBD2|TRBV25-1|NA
TGTGCCAGCAGTGAACCCCTATCGGGAGGAGCCTACGAGCAGTACTTC
CASSEPLSGGAYEQYF